The clone carrying this T cell receptor beta chain was observed a handful of times. The antigen remains undetermined. The CDR3 loop spans 14 amino acids. Germline-derived CDR1 and CDR2 are LNHNV and YYDKDF (reference sequence). V was pared by 0 bases and J by 6 bases, with 11 bases between. The sample comes from a study of cytomegalovirus exposure and HLA in healthy donors. Whole-study findings and limits: A few V segments could not be told apart, such as TRBV6-2 and TRBV6-3, and were left out. About 87% or about 30% of the time was how often most TCR beta V segments were productive, according to an earlier analysis.

The PCR contained 60 Vbeta and 13 Jbeta primers. Generated by immunoSEQ multiplex PCR, the TCRdb table keeps only in-frame clones and is missing some. The table shows fewer than 200,000 clones, with 75% to 85% occurring only once. The chain employs TRBV15 and TRBJ1-1; no clear D gene. This sequence was found in a woman aged 25 to 39 in good health and CMV-seropositive. The material sequenced was PBMCs. The CDR3 here is CATSRDSGSPEAFF. The DNA of the CDR3 is TGTGCCACCAGCAGAGATTCCGGGAGCCCTGAAGCTTTCTTT.